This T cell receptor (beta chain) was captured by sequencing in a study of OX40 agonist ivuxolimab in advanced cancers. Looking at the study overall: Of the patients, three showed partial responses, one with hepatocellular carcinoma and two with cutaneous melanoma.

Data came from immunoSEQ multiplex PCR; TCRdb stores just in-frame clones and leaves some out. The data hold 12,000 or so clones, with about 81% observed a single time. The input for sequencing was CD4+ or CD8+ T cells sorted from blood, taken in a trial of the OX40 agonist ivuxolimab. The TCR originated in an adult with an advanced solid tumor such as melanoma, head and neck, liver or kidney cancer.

This CDR3 reads CASLTGTASYNEQFF. The CDR3 bases are TGTGCCAGCCTCACCGGGACAGCATCCTACAATGAGCAGTTCTTC. The V call is TRBV6-5, the J call TRBJ2-1; 7 bases agree with TRBD1. CDR1 and CDR2 from the germline V gene are MNHEY and SVGAGI. Trimming removed 8 bases from V and 1 base from J; junction bases left unmatched: 8. The CDR3 is made up of 15 amino acids.